The 19 T cell receptor beta chains presented below share a single source sample, sequenced in a study of CXCR3-negative and CXCR3-positive naive CD8 T cells. Researchers prepared the TRB cDNA libraries using 5' RACE with UMI labels. For each CDR3 protein, TCRdb gives one entry from its re-call of the 5' RACE reads, without DNA. The sample has 150,000 or so distinct CDR3 sequences; the top ten hold 0.45% to 0.55%. The sample was naive CXCR3- CD8+ T cells from blood. The sample's subset: CD45RO-CCR7+CD27+CD95- naive CD8+ T cells lacking CXCR3 (TNR3-). All receptors come from a human donor in good health. Some clones in this sample may be carry-over from other donors' samples.

The chain employs TRBV23-1 and TRBJ2-7; TCRdb indicates TRBD1, and absent DNA this call remains unverified. TRBV23-1 qualifies as an ORF whose function is uncertain. The CDR3 is 16 amino acids. This CDR3 is CARTMTGTTATYEQYF.

This chain joins TRBV6-5 and TRBJ1-5; lacking DNA, the TRBD1 call made by TCRdb goes unchecked. This CDR3 is 14 amino acids long. CDR1 and CDR2 from the germline V gene are MNHEY and SVGAGI. CDR3: CASSTGVGNQPQHF.

The chain employs TRBV4-1 and TRBJ2-7; TCRdb reports TRBD2, a call that lacks DNA to check it against. This CDR3 comprises 14 residues. In germline, CDR1 is MGHRA, CDR2 YSYEKL. The CDR3 loop reads CASSQGTQSYEQYF.

V usage is TRBV29-1 and J usage is TRBJ2-7; the TRBD1 assignment by TCRdb is unverifiable without DNA. Germline V lookup: CDR1 SQVTM, CDR2 ANQGSEA. This CDR3 is 12 amino acids long. Here the CDR3 reads CSVRQRPYEQYF.

This chain uses TRBV11-2 with TRBJ2-7. This CDR3 region has 13 residues. From germline, CDR1 is SGHAT and CDR2 FQNNGV. CDR3 residues: CASSSSGLHEQYF.

The J gene is TRBJ2-3, the V gene TRBV27. The length of the CDR3 is 12 residues. Germline-derived CDR1 and CDR2 are MNHEY and SMNVEV (reference sequence). The CDR3 protein is CASSLSPDTQYF.

The CDR3 loop is CASSYSGTDYDEQFF. This chain links TRBV6-5 with TRBJ2-1; TCRdb indicates TRBD1, and absent DNA this call remains unverified. This CDR3 spans 15 amino acids. The germline V gene encodes CDR1 MNHEY and CDR2 SVGAGI.

This chain links TRBV5-1 with TRBJ2-7; the TCRdb call, TRBD1, lacks DNA for checking. The CDR3 contains 19 residues. The V gene's germline CDR1 is SGHRS and CDR2 YFSETQ. The CDR3 here is CASSGSRDRGRLGSYEQYF. The variable domain in full, completed from reference TRBV5-1 and TRBJ2-7, reads KAGVTQTPRYLIKTRGQQVTLSCSPISGHRSVSWYQQTPGQGLQFLFEYFSETQRNKGNFPGRFSGRQFSNSRSEMNVSTLELGDSALYLCASSGSRDRGRLGSYEQYFGPGTRLTVT.

The J gene is TRBJ2-1, the V gene TRBV5-6. Per the germline V gene, CDR1 is SGHDT and CDR2 is YYEEEE. This CDR3 contains 13 residues. The CDR3 is CASSFLEADEQFF.

CDR3 loop: CASSRQGGVGNQPQHF. The chain recombines TRBV28 with TRBJ1-5; the D gene TCRdb calls, TRBD1, cannot be checked with no DNA. The CDR3 length is 16 residues. Germline V lookup: CDR1 MDHEN, CDR2 SYDVKM.

The chain has TRBV4-1 and TRBJ1-5; the D gene TCRdb calls, TRBD1, cannot be checked with no DNA. CDR1 MGHRA and CDR2 YSYEKL come from the germline V gene. The CDR3 length is 15 residues. The CDR3 loop reads CASSQDTGVIQPQHF.

This sequence joins TRBV6-2 or TRBV6-3 and TRBJ2-1. The CDR3 spans 16 residues. Germline V lookup: CDR1 MNHEY, CDR2 SVGEGT. The CDR3 protein is CASRNRKATAYNEQFF.

The CDR3 is CASSYSAGWTGELFF. The chain is built from TRBV6-5 and TRBJ2-2; TCRdb calls TRBD2, which cannot be checked without DNA. Germline lookup yields CDR1 MNHEY and CDR2 SVGAGI. The CDR3 is 15 amino acids.

The chain is built from TRBV3-1 and TRBJ1-1. The CDR3 has 12 amino acids. Germline lookup yields CDR1 LGHDT and CDR2 YNNKEL (reference sequence). CDR3 amino acids: CASSAVNTEAFF.

This chain connects TRBV6-6 to TRBJ2-7; TCRdb's D call of TRBD1 is untestable without DNA. Germline V gene sequence: CDR1 MNHNY, CDR2 SVGAGI (reference sequence). The CDR3 has 15 residues. The CDR3 is CASSRGDRVLYEQYF.

The CDR3 is CASSGEETQYF. The V and J genes are TRBV28 and TRBJ2-5. This CDR3 is built from 11 residues. The V gene's germline CDR1 is MDHEN and CDR2 SYDVKM.

CDR3 amino acids: CASSQDASGYEQYF. The chain combines TRBV3-1 with TRBJ2-7; TCRdb's D call of TRBD2 is untestable without DNA. Germline CDR1 is LGHDT and CDR2 is YNNKEL (reference sequence). CDR3 length: 14 residues.

The genes are TRBV5-1 and TRBJ2-5; TCRdb lists TRBD1, though no DNA is available to test this call. Germline V gene data show CDR1 as SGHRS and CDR2 as YFSETQ. The CDR3 covers 12 residues. CDR3 region: CARADGAETQYF.

CDR3 in amino acids: CASSQDGSYEQYF. The chain is built from TRBV4-1 and TRBJ2-7. The germline gives CDR1 MGHRA, CDR2 YSYEKL. There are 13 residues in the CDR3.